This is a list of T cell receptor beta chains from one sample in a study of radiation and T cells in renal cell carcinoma. Some clones are missing from TCRdb's copy, which holds only in-frame ones; the method was immunoSEQ multiplex PCR. Altogether approximately 110,000 clones are present, roughly 85% being singletons, with the ten largest covering approximately 3%. The sequencing here drew on blood, taken from a patient whose treatment included radiotherapy and nephrectomy. These receptors originate from a woman aged 60-70 years with renal cell carcinoma. CDR3s include the opening cysteine and the closing phenylalanine or tryptophan. Fields, in order: V gene, J gene, CDR3 protein.

>TRBV2|TRBJ1-2
CASTLVAAFSNYGYTF
>TRBV18|TRBJ2-6
CASSPPIYSGANVLTF
>TRBV5-4|TRBJ1-1
CASSWTGQGYNTEAFF
>TRBV7-9|TRBJ1-6
CASSSMEGTGGLNSPLHF
>TRBV2|TRBJ2-2
CASRKTDYTGELFF
>TRBV9|TRBJ2-1
CASSVPGGYNEQFF
>TRBV5-1|TRBJ2-3
CASSLDGQGHTDTQYF
>TRBV7-9|TRBJ2-1
CASSAGGEQFF
>TRBV9|TRBJ1-2
CASSVEYGNYGYTF
>TRBV9|TRBJ2-2
CASSRRSGRNGELFF
>TRBV2|TRBJ1-5
CASRVLSGNQPQHF
>TRBV5-1|TRBJ1-1
CASSPNPGARNTEAFF
>TRBV10-3|TRBJ2-5
CAISETQRETQYF
>TRBV4-3|TRBJ2-4
CASTRPNNLVAKNIQYF
>TRBV6-1|TRBJ1-4
CASSWDRGNEKLFF
>TRBV4-1|TRBJ2-3
CASSQEGHRAAGVPTDTQYF
>TRBV4-1|TRBJ2-2
CASSQWTGGDTGELFF
>TRBV9|TRBJ2-1
CASSNFRSSYNEQFF
>TRBV7-2|TRBJ1-5
CASSLERGQPQHF
>TRBV4-2|TRBJ2-2
CASSPGQGYTGELFF
>TRBV5-1|TRBJ1-4
CASSLTVGSEKLFF
>TRBV7-2|TRBJ2-1
CASRLSGRAEFF